These 24 T cell receptor beta chains share one sample of origin, sequenced in a study of blood T cells in healthy people across ages. Using a J-beta primer mix together with a sample-barcoded 5' primer, a second PCR was run for about 7 to 12 cycles. TCRdb reanalysed the 5' RACE reads using MiXCR and keeps one entry per CDR3 protein. The profile shows around 1,000,000 distinct CDR3 sequences, 20% to 25% of them singletons. The data were also submitted as part of a second study, on T cells of mothers and their children.

The sequenced sample consisted of blood. All receptors derive from a girl aged 2 to 10 in good health.

V usage is TRBV7-9 and J usage is TRBJ2-3; D is unresolved. Germline V CDR1 and CDR2: SEHNR, FQNEAQ (reference sequence). V was trimmed by 2 bases and J by 0 bases, leaving 9 bases between them. This CDR3 contains 15 residues. The CDR3 is CASSLNLGSTDTQYF. Written as DNA, the CDR3 is TGTGCCAGCAGCTTAAATTTAGGAAGCACAGATACGCAGTATTTT.

This clonotype was seen only a few times. V and J are TRBV20-1 and TRBJ2-3; 16 positions agree with TRBD2. CDR1 and CDR2 (germline): DFQATT, SNEGSKA (reference sequence). This CDR3 is 21 amino acids long. Trimming at V came to 1 base and at J to 2 bases, leaving 15 bases not matched to a gene. This CDR3 is CSARVADGTSGRGFSTDTQYF. The CDR3 nucleotides are TGCAGTGCTAGAGTCGCAGATGGGACTAGCGGGAGGGGATTCTCCACAGATACGCAGTATTTT.

The chain joins TRBV27 to TRBJ1-1; D is possibly TRBD1 (6 bases). Trimming pared 5 bases from V and 8 bases from J, leaving 18 bases between. This CDR3 is built from 14 residues. Germline CDR1 is MNHEY and CDR2 is SMNVEV (reference sequence). The CDR3 sequence is CASSLSLDRSEAFF. Here the CDR3 DNA reads TGTGCCAGCAGTCTAAGCCTAGACAGGTCCGAAGCTTTCTTT.

This clonotype was seen a handful of times. This sequence joins TRBV6-1 and TRBJ2-5, with D perhaps TRBD1 (6 bases). This CDR3 contains 16 residues. In germline, CDR1 is MNHNS, CDR2 SASEGT. Trimming pared 7 bases from V and 1 base from J, leaving 19 bases between. DNA for the CDR3: TGTGCCAGCAACCTACTACAGGGTTTGGGCCAAGAGACCCAGTACTTC. Amino acid sequence: CASNLLQGLGQETQYF.

At least ten counts were recorded for this clonotype. The chain recombines TRBV10-3 with TRBJ1-2, with D unresolved. Trimming shortened V by 2 bases and J by 6 bases, and 10 bases separated the two germline ends. This CDR3 contains 13 residues. CDR1 is ENHRY and CDR2 is SYGVKD in the germline V gene. This chain's CDR3 is CAISEAGSDGYTF. The CDR3 bases are TGTGCCATCAGTGAGGCAGGATCGGATGGCTACACCTTC.

This clonotype occurred a few times. The chain joins TRBV20-1 to TRBJ2-1; 10 bases match TRBD2. The J segment lost 7 bases and the V segment lost 2 bases, leaving 5 bases of the junction unmatched. Germline V gives CDR1 DFQATT, CDR2 SNEGSKA (reference sequence). CDR3 length: 14 residues. In DNA form, the CDR3 reads TGCAGTGCTAGAAGTGAGACTAGCGGGAATGAGCAGTTCTTC. Its protein product is CSARSETSGNEQFF.

This clonotype was picked up a small number of times. V and J are TRBV12-5 and TRBJ1-4; D is perhaps TRBD1 (5 bases). The CDR3 extends over 16 amino acids. V lost 0 bases and J lost 7, with 15 bases in between. The germline V gene encodes CDR1 LGHNT and CDR2 FRNRAP. The DNA of the CDR3 is TGTGCTAGTGGTTTGGTACTGAGGGGCATAATTGAAAAACTGTTTTTT. It codes for CASGLVLRGIIEKLFF.

The chain recombines TRBV6-5 with TRBJ2-5; 8 positions agree with TRBD2. V gave up 4 bases and J gave up 5 bases; unmatched junction bases: 6. The CDR3 extends over 14 amino acids. Germline V gene lookup returns CDR1 MNHEY and CDR2 SVGAGI. The CDR3 spells CASSSEAGVETQYF. The DNA for the CDR3 is TGTGCCAGCAGTTCCGAAGCGGGGGTTGAGACCCAGTACTTC.

Note on this clonotype: A much larger clone differs from this one at a single base, so this may be a read error. The CDR3 loop reads CASSIGADTQYF. CDR3 nucleotides: TGTGCCAGCAGCATAGGGGCAGATACGCAGTATTTT. The rearrangement uses TRBV9 and TRBJ2-3; D is perhaps TRBD1 (5 bases). Trimming took 4 bases from V and 4 from J, leaving 7 bases between them. Germline V gives CDR1 SGDLS, CDR2 YYNGEE. This CDR3 is built from 12 residues.

This clonotype was seen a few times. The rearrangement joins TRBV4-3 to TRBJ2-5; a weak D match, TRBD2 (5 bases). The CDR3 has 16 residues. The V and J ends lost 0 bases and 2 bases respectively, with 13 bases between them. The germline gives CDR1 LGHNA, CDR2 YSLEER. The chain's CDR3 is CASSQDVRGWQETQYF. Written as DNA, the CDR3 is TGCGCCAGCAGCCAAGATGTTCGGGGATGGCAAGAGACCCAGTACTTC.

V usage is TRBV20-1 and J usage is TRBJ2-7, with D possibly matching TRBD1 (6 bases). V was pared by 5 bases and J by 6 bases, with 14 bases between. Germline CDR1 reads DFQATT; CDR2 reads SNEGSKA (reference sequence). The CDR3 has 12 residues. The CDR3 DNA reads TGCAGTGCTCCAGGGGTGAGAGGCGAGCAGTACTTC. Its protein product is CSAPGVRGEQYF.

This clonotype was seen only a few times. The gene calls are TRBV4-1 and TRBJ2-1; TRBD2 agrees at 7 bases. CDR1 is MGHRA, CDR2 YSYEKL, per germline. V lost 0 bases to trimming and J lost 7 bases; unmatched junction nucleotides: 9. There are 16 residues in the CDR3. The CDR3, as DNA: TGCGCCAGCAGCCAAGACGCCCAGACTAGCTTAAATGAGCAGTTCTTC. As protein: CASSQDAQTSLNEQFF.

V and J are TRBV7-9 and TRBJ1-1, with 7 bases matching TRBD1. The V and J ends lost 6 bases and 7 bases, in that order; junction bases with no gene match: 5. Germline V CDR1 and CDR2: SEHNR, FQNEAQ (reference sequence). This CDR3 region has 12 residues. The CDR3 DNA follows: TGTGCCAGCAGGGACAGGACGGATGAAGCTTTCTTT. Its translation is CASRDRTDEAFF.

CDR3 amino acids: CASSLTGTPEAFF. The CDR3 nucleotides are TGTGCCAGCAGTCTAACAGGGACCCCTGAAGCTTTCTTT. The rearrangement uses TRBV12-3 or TRBV12-4 and TRBJ1-1; D may be TRBD1 (6 bases). This CDR3 has 13 amino acids. The germline V and J ends were trimmed by 5 bases and 6 bases, with 13 bases remaining between them.

The genes are TRBV28 and TRBJ1-3; no definite D call. V lost 0 bases, J lost 0 bases, and 9 bases lay in between. Per germline, CDR1 MDHEN and CDR2 SYDVKM. The CDR3 length is 16 residues. The CDR3 region is CASSLWSGNSGNTIYF. The CDR3, as DNA: TGTGCCAGCAGTTTATGGTCGGGCAACTCTGGAAACACCATATATTTT.

The chain is built from TRBV19 and TRBJ2-4, with D unclear. This CDR3 spans 12 amino acids. Germline V gene sequence: CDR1 LNHDA, CDR2 SQIVND (reference sequence). Trimming left V 3 bases short and J 8 bases short, with 8 bases between. The CDR3 reads CASSIGWDIQYF. CDR3 in DNA: TGTGCCAGTAGTATTGGTTGGGACATTCAGTACTTC.

This clonotype was detected only a few times. The CDR3 sequence is CSARIIEAKNIQYF. Here the CDR3 DNA reads TGCAGTGCTAGAATCATCGAGGCCAAAAACATTCAGTACTTC. This rearrangement joins TRBV20-1 to TRBJ2-4, with no clear D. V lost 2 bases and J 1 base, leaving 9 bases between the germline ends. This CDR3 has 14 amino acids. The germline V gene has CDR1 DFQATT and CDR2 SNEGSKA (reference sequence).

The rearrangement joins TRBV12-3 or TRBV12-4 to TRBJ2-1; 11 nucleotides agree with TRBD2. CDR3 size: 14 residues. The V segment lost 7 bases and the J segment 7 bases; nucleotides outside the gene matches: 6. The CDR3 region has the DNA TGTGCCAGCACCGAACTAGCGGGGGTAAATGAGCAGTTCTTC. Its translation: CASTELAGVNEQFF.

The chain's CDR3 is CANPGPNTGELFF. The CDR3 DNA reads as TGTGCCAACCCGGGACCGAACACCGGGGAGCTGTTTTTT. The rearrangement links TRBV7-9 to TRBJ2-2; D could derive from TRBD1 or TRBD2 (5 bases each). V lost 10 bases and J 0 bases, leaving 9 bases between the germline ends. Germline assignment: CDR1 SEHNR and CDR2 FQNEAQ (reference sequence). The CDR3 runs to 13 residues.

In its sample, this clonotype was seen a few times. J is TRBJ1-2 and V is TRBV7-9; possibly TRBD1 for D (5 bases). Germline V CDR1 and CDR2: SEHNR, FQNEAQ (reference sequence). Trimming took 2 bases from V and 5 from J, leaving 15 bases between them. This CDR3 has 15 residues. The CDR3 DNA reads TGTGCCAGCAGCTTACCCCTGGGGCAGGCGTATGGCTACACCTTC. This codes for CASSLPLGQAYGYTF.

V is TRBV28 and J is TRBJ2-2; unclear D gene. Trimming shortened V by 2 bases and J by 5 bases, and 12 bases separated the two germline ends. Per germline, CDR1 MDHEN and CDR2 SYDVKM. The length of the CDR3 is 15 residues. CDR3 in amino acids: CASSLGRTLTGELFF. In nucleotides, the CDR3 is TGTGCCAGCAGTTTAGGCAGAACCCTTACCGGGGAGCTGTTTTTT.

This chain links TRBV20-1 with TRBJ1-2; 9 nucleotides line up with TRBD1. This CDR3 is built from 15 residues. Germline-derived CDR1 and CDR2 are DFQATT and SNEGSKA (reference sequence). The ends lost 3 bases at V and 6 bases at J; junction bases unmatched: 11. CDR3 loop: CSASGDRGWGNGYTF. In nucleotides, the CDR3 is TGCAGTGCTAGTGGAGACAGGGGGTGGGGAAATGGCTACACCTTC.

The rearrangement joins TRBV4-1 to TRBJ1-1, with D possibly being TRBD1 (5 bases). This CDR3 region has 16 residues. V was trimmed by 4 bases and J by 6 bases, leaving 21 bases between them. Per germline, CDR1 MGHRA and CDR2 YSYEKL. CDR3 amino acids: CASSRPPGQGGPEAFF. CDR3 nucleotide sequence: TGCGCCAGCAGCCGTCCCCCGGGGCAGGGTGGCCCTGAAGCTTTCTTT.

There are a few counts of this clonotype. The chain uses TRBV5-4 and TRBJ2-5; TRBD2 matches at 9 bases. Germline CDR1 SGHNT, CDR2 YYREEE (reference sequence). Germline trimming cut 4 bases from V and 2 bases from J; bases unmatched to any gene: 9. This CDR3 has 16 residues. The CDR3 reads CASSEPGLALQETQYF. CDR3 DNA: TGTGCCAGCAGCGAACCGGGACTAGCTCTACAAGAGACCCAGTACTTC.